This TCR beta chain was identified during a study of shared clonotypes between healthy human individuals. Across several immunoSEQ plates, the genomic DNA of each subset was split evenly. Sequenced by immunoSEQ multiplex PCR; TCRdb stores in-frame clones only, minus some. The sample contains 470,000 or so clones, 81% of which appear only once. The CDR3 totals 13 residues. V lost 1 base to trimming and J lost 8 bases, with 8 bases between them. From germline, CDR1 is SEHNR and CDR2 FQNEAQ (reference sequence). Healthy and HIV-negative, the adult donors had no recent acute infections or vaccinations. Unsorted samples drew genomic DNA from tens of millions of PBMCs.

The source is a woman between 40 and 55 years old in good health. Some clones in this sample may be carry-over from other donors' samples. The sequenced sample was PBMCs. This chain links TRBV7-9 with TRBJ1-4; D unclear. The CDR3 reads CASSLDPREKLFF. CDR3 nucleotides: TGTGCCAGCAGCTTAGACCCGAGGGAAAAACTGTTTTTT.